The 26 T cell receptor beta chains below come from one sample, sequenced in a study of blood T cell repertoires in COVID-19. The assay was immunoSEQ multiplex PCR, and TCRdb's table has in-frame clones only and misses some. The sample includes about 51,000 clones, 86% seen only once; the top ten take about 4%. The sequenced sample consisted of peripheral blood. Receptors originate from a man at least 80 years old with active COVID-19.

The chain joins TRBV7-9 to TRBJ2-1, with D perhaps TRBD1 (6 bases). The CDR3 has 13 amino acids. Trimming stripped 1 base from V and 9 bases from J, with 10 bases between. CDR1 is SEHNR, CDR2 FQNEAQ, per germline (reference sequence). The CDR3 reads CASSLEGVAEQFF. The CDR3 region has the DNA TGTGCCAGCAGCTTAGAGGGGGTTGCTGAGCAGTTCTTC.

The CDR3, as DNA: TGTGCCAGCAGTGGACTAGGCCTCAGGCCTAAAGAGACCCAGTACTTC. Amino acids: CASSGLGLRPKETQYF. This chain uses TRBV28 with TRBJ2-5, with 7 nucleotides matching TRBD2. The germline CDR1 and CDR2 sequences are MDHEN and SYDVKM. The CDR3 sequence is 16 residues long. Trimming cost V 5 bases and J 3 bases; bases outside gene matches: 12. The variable domain in full, completed from reference TRBV28 and TRBJ2-5, reads DVKVTQSSRYLVKRTGEKVFLECVQDMDHENMFWYRQDPGLGLRLIYFSYDVKMKEKGDIPEGYSVSREKKERFSLILESASTNQTSMYLCASSGLGLRPKETQYFGPGTRLLVL.

This clone was found a few times. J is TRBJ1-1 and V is TRBV9; TRBD1 aligns across 7 bases. V gave up 0 bases and J gave up 0 bases; unmatched junction bases: 5. This CDR3 has 16 residues. Germline V CDR1 and CDR2: SGDLS, YYNGEE. CDR3 sequence: CASSVGQGTMNTEAFF. The CDR3 DNA is TGTGCCAGCAGCGTAGGACAGGGTACAATGAACACTGAAGCTTTCTTT.

The chain recombines TRBV28 with TRBJ2-7; 8 bases match TRBD2. J lost 0 bases, V lost 6 bases, and 7 bases had no gene match. Germline V gene sequence: CDR1 MDHEN, CDR2 SYDVKM. The CDR3 is 15 amino acids. This CDR3 is CASRISGGSSYEQYF. The CDR3 bases are TGTGCCAGCAGGATCAGCGGGGGCAGCTCCTACGAGCAGTACTTC.

The chain carries TRBV30 and TRBJ2-2; no reliable D call. The CDR3 length is 12 residues. The germline V and J ends were trimmed by 3 bases and 4 bases, with 6 bases remaining between them. The germline gives CDR1 GTSNPN, CDR2 SVGIG (reference sequence). The CDR3 nucleotides read TGTGCCTGGAGCATCAGCACCGGGGAGCTGTTTTTT. Protein product: CAWSISTGELFF.

This clone appeared a single time. The V and J genes are TRBV7-2 and TRBJ1-5; a weak D match, TRBD1 (5 bases). This CDR3 spans 15 amino acids. The germline CDR1 and CDR2 sequences are SGHTA and FQGNSA. V dropped 5 bases and J dropped 2 bases, with 13 bases sitting between them. For the CDR3, the DNA is TGTGCCAGCAGCCCCCGGTCAGGGCGCAATCAGCCCCAGCATTTT. This translates into CASSPRSGRNQPQHF.

Regarding this clone: At one end, the junction sequence differs from germline, possibly due to a read error. V and J are TRBV5-1 and TRBJ2-6; a weak D match, TRBD1 (6 bases). This CDR3 comprises 19 residues. Germline loops: CDR1 SGHRS, CDR2 YFSETQ. Here the CDR3 reads CASTLLSFGGVSGANVLTF. The CDR3 region has the DNA TGCGCCAGCACCTTGCTGAGTTTTGGGGGCGTCTCTGGGGCCAACGTCCTGACTTTC.

The V call is TRBV6-6, the J call TRBJ2-1; 11 bases fit TRBD2. V shed 7 bases and J 5 bases; nucleotides not matched to a gene: 7. This CDR3 has 15 amino acids. Germline CDR1 and CDR2: MNHNY and SVGAGI (reference sequence). The CDR3: CASKPSGRRNNEQFF. CDR3 nucleotides: TGTGCCAGCAAGCCTAGCGGGAGGCGAAACAATGAGCAGTTCTTC.

V gene TRBV5-1 combines with J gene TRBJ2-1; TRBD2 matches 14 bases. The V and J ends lost 3 bases and 7 bases, in that order; junction bases with no gene match: 3. This CDR3 has 15 residues. From germline, CDR1 is SGHRS and CDR2 YFSETQ. CDR3: CASSWRLAGGNEQFF. The CDR3 region has the DNA TGCGCCAGCAGCTGGAGACTAGCGGGAGGGAATGAGCAGTTCTTC.

The V gene is TRBV28, the J gene TRBJ2-1; TRBD2 agrees at 11 bases. Germline V gene data show CDR1 as MDHEN and CDR2 as SYDVKM. The CDR3 consists of 15 residues. The ends lost 10 bases at V and 4 bases at J; junction bases unmatched: 9. The DNA for the CDR3 is TGTGCCACCCGCGCCGGGACTAGCGGTTACAATGAGCAGTTCTTC. Translated, it gives CATRAGTSGYNEQFF. Based on the CDR3 plus reference TRBV28 and TRBJ2-1, the full variable domain is DVKVTQSSRYLVKRTGEKVFLECVQDMDHENMFWYRQDPGLGLRLIYFSYDVKMKEKGDIPEGYSVSREKKERFSLILESASTNQTSMYLCATRAGTSGYNEQFFGPGTRLTVL.

The chain is built from TRBV30 and TRBJ2-3; D is possibly TRBD2 (5 bases). Trimming cost V 5 bases and J 6 bases, with 18 bases left between them. The CDR3 is made up of 14 amino acids. Germline loops: CDR1 GTSNPN, CDR2 SVGIG (reference sequence). Here the CDR3 DNA reads TGTGCCTGGGGAACTGGAGAGGGTACGGATACGCAGTATTTT. Translated: CAWGTGEGTDTQYF. Full variable domain (rest looked up from reference TRBV30 and TRBJ2-3): SQTIHQWPATLVQPVGSPLSLECTVEGTSNPNLYWYRQAAGRGLQLLFYSVGIGQISSEVPQNLSASRPQDRQFILSSKKLLLSDSGFYLCAWGTGEGTDTQYFGPGTRLTVL.

In its sample, this clone was seen once. This chain links TRBV3-1 (or the pseudogene TRBV3-2) with TRBJ2-1; tentatively, D is TRBD2 (5 bases). This CDR3 has 13 residues. Germline CDR1 reads LGHDT; CDR2 reads YNNKEL (reference sequence). V lost 1 base to trimming and J lost 9 bases, with 10 bases between them. CDR3 sequence reads: CASSQGHAGEQFF. CDR3 DNA: TGTGCCAGCAGCCAAGGACACGCGGGTGAGCAGTTCTTC.

V and J are TRBV11-3 and TRBJ2-7; TRBD2 aligns across 7 bases. Trimming took 2 bases from V and 6 from J; bases not matched to a gene: 4. CDR1 and CDR2 from the germline V gene are SGHNT and YENEEA. The CDR3 loop spans 13 amino acids. CDR3 in amino acids: CASSLSGGIEQYF. The CDR3 nucleotides are TGTGCCAGCAGCTTATCGGGAGGAATCGAGCAGTACTTC.

This sequence joins TRBV3-1 (or the pseudogene TRBV3-2) and TRBJ1-4, with D possibly TRBD1 on 6 matching bases. The V and J ends lost 1 base and 1 base respectively, with 19 bases between them. Germline V gene data show CDR1 as LGHDT and CDR2 as YNNKEL (reference sequence). The CDR3 is 19 residues long. CDR3 sequence reads: CASSQGQGRFVETNEKLFF. CDR3 sequence (DNA): TGTGCCAGCAGCCAAGGTCAGGGGAGATTTGTAGAAACTAATGAAAAACTGTTTTTT.

This clone was observed a single time. The DNA of the CDR3 is TGTGCCAGCACCCCCCCCCAGCGGAGGTACAATGAGCAGTTCTTC. Protein product: CASTPPQRRYNEQFF. The chain has TRBV21-1 and TRBJ2-1; TRBD2, as called in the table, went unchecked against the DNA. TRBV21-1 is termed a pseudogene. The CDR3 has 15 amino acids.

This chain joins TRBV15 and TRBJ1-2; TRBD1 matches at 7 bases. V shed 5 bases and J 4 bases; nucleotides not matched to a gene: 4. The CDR3 contains 13 residues. CDR1 LNHNV and CDR2 YYDKDF come from the germline V gene (reference sequence). CDR3 loop: CATSQNRGYGYTF. In DNA form, the CDR3 reads TGTGCCACCAGCCAAAACAGGGGCTATGGCTACACCTTC.

There are a few counts of this clone. Other DNA sequences in this sample translate to the same CDR3. The chain employs TRBV19 and TRBJ1-1, with D uncertain. The CDR3 loop spans 14 amino acids. The V and J ends lost 5 bases and 4 bases respectively, with 14 bases between them. Germline lookup yields CDR1 LNHDA and CDR2 SQIVND (reference sequence). Written as DNA, the CDR3 is TGTGCCAGTAGTCTTCCGGGTGGCGGCACTGAAGCTTTCTTT. Translated: CASSLPGGGTEAFF.

The gene calls are TRBV19 and TRBJ1-3; 9 bases line up with TRBD1. The CDR3 has 14 residues. Germline loops: CDR1 LNHDA, CDR2 SQIVND (reference sequence). The V gene end was trimmed by 6 bases and the J gene end by 4 bases; junction bases not matched to a gene: 4. For the CDR3, the DNA is TGTGCCAGTAGAGGGACAGGGAAAGGAAACACCATATATTTT. Its translation: CASRGTGKGNTIYF.

DNA for the CDR3: TGTGCCAGCAGTGATCTTAGTCTGAACACTGAAGCTTTCTTT. Amino acids: CASSDLSLNTEAFF. The chain combines TRBV25-1 with TRBJ1-1, with no clear D. The CDR3 runs to 14 residues. Germline loops: CDR1 MGHDK, CDR2 SYGVNS. The germline V and J ends were trimmed by 3 bases and 0 bases, with 8 bases remaining between them.

Comment on this clone: The junction departs from germline at one end; a sequencing error may be responsible. The V and J genes are TRBV28 and TRBJ1-1; tentatively, D is TRBD1 (6 bases). The CDR3 is made up of 16 amino acids. Germline CDR1 and CDR2: MDHEN and SYDVKM. CDR3 amino acids: CAGSSGDQTINTEAFF. CDR3 coding DNA: TGTGCCGGCAGTTCAGGGGACCAAACGATAAACACTGAAGCTTTCTTT.

The chain recombines TRBV5-1 with TRBJ2-3, with 10 nucleotides matching TRBD2. The CDR3 sequence is 15 residues long. The V gene's germline CDR1 is SGHRS and CDR2 YFSETQ. V trimming: 4 bases; J trimming: 4 bases; junction bases outside the gene matches: 6. The CDR3 here is CASSVAGGSADTQYF. The CDR3 region has the DNA TGCGCCAGCAGCGTAGCGGGAGGATCTGCAGATACGCAGTATTTT.

This clone is a singleton in its sample. The chain couples TRBV21-1 to TRBJ2-7; the table's D call TRBD1 went unverified against the DNA. TRBV21-1 is flagged as a pseudogene. The CDR3 length is 15 residues. This CDR3 reads CASSKDRVESYEQYF. The CDR3 DNA follows: TGTGCCAGCAGCAAAGACAGGGTTGAGTCCTACGAGCAGTACTTC.

The chain joins TRBV27 to TRBJ2-7; TRBD2 matches at 11 bases. The CDR3 extends over 15 amino acids. The V gene's germline CDR1 is MNHEY and CDR2 SMNVEV (reference sequence). The V segment lost 0 bases and the J segment 3 bases; nucleotides outside the gene matches: 1. In DNA form, the CDR3 reads TGTGCCAGCAGTTTATCGACTAGCGGGAACTACGAGCAGTACTTC. This gives the protein CASSLSTSGNYEQYF.

V usage is TRBV24-1 and J usage is TRBJ2-5, with 7 bases identical to TRBD1. V gave up 7 bases and J gave up 4 bases; unmatched junction bases: 5. CDR3 length: 13 residues. CDR1 is KGHDR and CDR2 is SFDVKD in the germline V gene. The CDR3 loop is CATRGDSLETQYF. Here the CDR3 DNA reads TGTGCCACCAGGGGGGACAGCCTAGAGACCCAGTACTTC.

The rearrangement uses TRBV6-1 and TRBJ2-1; the D gene is possibly TRBD1 (5 bases). The CDR3 loop spans 15 amino acids. Between the trimmed V and J ends, which lost 2 bases and 2 bases, there was a span of 10 bases. Germline loops: CDR1 MNHNS, CDR2 SASEGT. The CDR3 spells CASSEFSGTYNEQFF. Written as DNA, the CDR3 is TGTGCCAGCAGTGAATTCTCAGGGACCTACAATGAGCAGTTCTTC.

This clone was detected once. The chain recombines TRBV27 with TRBJ1-1; D unclear. V was trimmed by 7 bases and J by 4 bases, leaving 16 bases between them. The CDR3 length is 14 residues. Germline V gene data show CDR1 as MNHEY and CDR2 as SMNVEV (reference sequence). CDR3 DNA: TGTGCCAGCATGCGTTGGGAGGGAACCACTGAAGCTTTCTTT. Translation gives CASMRWEGTTEAFF.